The sample holds a few counts of the clone carrying this TCR beta chain. The antigen remains unidentified. Next came a second PCR, run for roughly 6 to 11 cycles, which used a sample-barcoded 5' primer along with a J-beta primer mix. Each cDNA molecule was tagged by a template-switch adaptor that had 12 random nucleotides. From the 5' RACE reads, TCRdb called clonotypes with MiXCR, one entry per CDR3 protein. The sample includes about 1,400,000 distinct CDR3 sequences, almost 60% seen only once; the top ten take 5% to 7%. The data are from a study of blood T cells in healthy people across ages. Overall study results and limits: Measured against age, TCR beta diversity per million T cells decreased in a roughly linear manner. The unsorted PBMCs prevented any conclusive comparison of naive versus antigen-experienced cells.

This receptor was identified in a man between 18 and 29 years old in good health. The sequencing input was blood.

The CDR3 nucleotides read TGCAGCGTTGATTTCGGGCCACTACCTAACGAGCAGTACTTC. It yields the protein CSVDFGPLPNEQYF. The rearrangement joins TRBV29-1 to TRBJ2-7; D uncertain. The length of the CDR3 is 14 residues. Trimming took off 3 bases at V and 5 bases at J, with 17 bases between the two ends. Germline loops: CDR1 SQVTM, CDR2 ANQGSEA.